These T cell receptor beta chains were read from a single sample in a study of regulatory T cells in long-lasting Graves disease. TCRdb re-called the multiplex PCR reads with MiXCR, one entry per CDR3 protein. Altogether roughly 500,000 distinct CDR3 sequences are present, around 20% being singletons, with the ten largest covering over 7.5%. Here the sequenced sample was peripheral blood mononuclear cells (PBMCs), taken when the disease was refractory, from a patient treated with antithyroid drugs. These receptor sequences come from a female donor with Graves disease. Both conserved end residues are trimmed from each CDR3.

j_call v_call cdr3_aa
TRBJ2-2 TRBV10-3 AIREGTANTGELF
TRBJ2-7 TRBV28 ASNRASYEQY
TRBJ2-2 TRBV27 ASSWSRGTGELF
TRBJ2-1 TRBV29-1 SSDTYNEQF
TRBJ1-5 TRBV6-2/TRBV6-3 ASSYPDSDQPQH
TRBJ2-7 TRBV7-3 ASSLSSGLEDKQY
TRBJ2-7 TRBV20-1 SAQREHSYEQY
TRBJ1-1 TRBV20-1 SARDSSAARVNTEAF
TRBJ2-2 TRBV12-3/TRBV12-4 ASRRAGPGELF
TRBJ2-5 TRBV19 ASSNGVGGTQY
TRBJ1-1 TRBV7-9 ASSAPVKLNTEAF
TRBJ2-5 TRBV28 AGKGQKLEETQY
TRBJ1-2 TRBV30 AWSPSDYGYT
TRBJ1-5 TRBV28 ASSPGWGENQPQH
TRBJ1-1 TRBV3-1 ASKDGNTEAF
TRBJ2-2 TRBV30 AWTASGLAVTGELF
TRBJ2-7 TRBV7-6 ASRPAGGPRYEQY
TRBJ1-2 TRBV6-1 ASRRTVENYGYT
TRBJ1-2 TRBV2 ASRAPGLGYGYT
TRBJ2-1 TRBV28 ASSEGTSGSSHNEQF
TRBJ1-6 TRBV28 ASSFNRENSPLH
TRBJ2-7 TRBV19 ASISASYEQY